A single sample gave rise to the 6 T cell receptor beta chains below, sequenced in a study of identical twins. TCRdb fed the 5' RACE reads into MiXCR, producing one record per CDR3 protein. Of just under 650,000 distinct CDR3 sequences listed, around 7.5% are singletons. The same specimen was also included in a second study, on yellow fever vaccine responses in identical twins.

The specimen was PBMCs. Receptor source: a woman under 30 in good health.

This clonotype was seen at least ten times. This chain links TRBV11-2 with TRBJ2-2; 8 bases are shared with TRBD1. This CDR3 region has 15 residues. J gave up 1 base and V 6 bases, and 4 bases lay outside the gene matches. Germline V lookup: CDR1 SGHAT, CDR2 FQNNGV. The CDR3 nucleotides are TGTGCCAGCAGTTTCGACAGGGGGAACACCGGGGAGCTGTTTTTT. Translating it yields CASSFDRGNTGELFF. Full variable domain (missing parts from reference TRBV11-2 and TRBJ2-2): EAGVAQSPRYKIIEKRQSVAFWCNPISGHATLYWYQQILGQGPKLLIQFQNNGVVDDSQLPKDRFSAERLKGVDSTLKIQPAKLEDSAVYLCASSFDRGNTGELFFGEGSRLTVL.

This chain links TRBV6-1 with TRBJ2-3; TRBD2 aligns across 8 bases. The CDR3 loop spans 15 amino acids. V shed 7 bases and J 8 bases; nucleotides not matched to a gene: 14. Germline-derived CDR1 and CDR2 are MNHNS and SASEGT. CDR3 bases: TGTGCCAGCACCTATGGGACTAGGACCTCAGTTACGCAGTATTTT. It translates to CASTYGTRTSVTQYF.

This clonotype turned up a few times. The chain is built from TRBV10-3 and TRBJ2-1; unclear D gene. The CDR3 spans 14 residues. Germline CDR1 reads ENHRY; CDR2 reads SYGVKD. V was shortened by 7 bases and J by 0 bases, with 10 bases between the two germline ends. Here the CDR3 reads CAIMAGPSYNEQFF. In DNA form, the CDR3 reads TGTGCCATCATGGCAGGTCCCTCCTACAATGAGCAGTTCTTC.

This sequence joins TRBV12-3 or TRBV12-4 and TRBJ1-2; maybe TRBD1 (5 bases). CDR3 length equals 12 residues. V lost 6 bases to trimming and J lost 5 bases, with 10 bases between them. Written as DNA, the CDR3 is TGTGCCAGCAGCCGGAGGGGTTATGGCTACACCTTC. Translating it yields CASSRRGYGYTF.

J is TRBJ2-1 and V is TRBV27; D uncertain. The CDR3 contains 16 residues. The V and J ends lost 2 bases and 7 bases respectively, with 18 bases between them. Germline V gene data show CDR1 as MNHEY and CDR2 as SMNVEV (reference sequence). The CDR3 DNA is TGTGCCAGCAGTTTAAGGGCGGTAGGGCTAAGTAATGAGCAGTTCTTC. Residues: CASSLRAVGLSNEQFF.

This clonotype was counted between two and nine times. The chain combines TRBV7-3 with TRBJ2-1; 9 positions agree with TRBD1. The trim removed 4 bases at V and 12 bases at J, leaving 10 bases unmatched. CDR3 size: 14 residues. In germline, CDR1 is SGHTA, CDR2 FQGTGA. The CDR3 DNA reads TGTGCCAGCAGCTCCGGGACAGGGCCGGGGGGGCAGTTCTTC. Residues: CASSSGTGPGGQFF. Complete variable domain (other parts from reference TRBV7-3 and TRBJ2-1): GAGVSQTPSNKVTEKGKYVELRCDPISGHTALYWYRQSLGQGPEFLIYFQGTGAADDSGLPNDRFFAVRPEGSVSTLKIQRTERGDSAVYLCASSSGTGPGGQFFGPGTRLTVL.